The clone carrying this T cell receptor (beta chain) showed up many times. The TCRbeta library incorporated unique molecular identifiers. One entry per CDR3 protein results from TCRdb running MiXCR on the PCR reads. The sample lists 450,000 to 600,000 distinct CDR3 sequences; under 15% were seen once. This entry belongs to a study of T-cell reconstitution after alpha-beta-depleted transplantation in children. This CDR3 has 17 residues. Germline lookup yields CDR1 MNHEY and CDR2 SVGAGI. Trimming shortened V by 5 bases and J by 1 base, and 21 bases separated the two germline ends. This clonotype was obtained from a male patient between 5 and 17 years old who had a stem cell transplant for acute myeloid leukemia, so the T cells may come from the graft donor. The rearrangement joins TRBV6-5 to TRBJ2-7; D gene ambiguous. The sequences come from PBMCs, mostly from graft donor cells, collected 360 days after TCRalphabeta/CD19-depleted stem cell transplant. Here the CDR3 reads CASSTRSTGVISYEQYF. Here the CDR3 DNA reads TGTGCCAGCAGTACACGATCCACGGGTGTTATATCCTACGAGCAGTACTTC.